This T cell receptor beta chain emerged from a study of long-term antiretroviral therapy in people with HIV. Sequencing relied on immunoSEQ assay v3.0, run at survey level. Profiled with immunoSEQ multiplex PCR; TCRdb holds only in-frame clones, not every one. The table shows about 35,000 clones, with about four fifths occurring only once. This material consisted of unsorted PBMCs, taken 3 years after starting antiretroviral therapy. The TCR originated in a man between 45 and 60 years old with HIV.

This chain's CDR3 is CASSPGQGGTYEQYF. CDR3 in DNA: TGTGCCAGCTCACCGGGACAGGGTGGCACCTACGAGCAGTACTTC. The gene calls are TRBV18 and TRBJ2-7, with 9 bases that match TRBD1. The CDR3 has 15 amino acids. In germline, CDR1 is KGHSH, CDR2 LQKENI. J lost 2 bases, V lost 3 bases, and 5 bases had no gene match.